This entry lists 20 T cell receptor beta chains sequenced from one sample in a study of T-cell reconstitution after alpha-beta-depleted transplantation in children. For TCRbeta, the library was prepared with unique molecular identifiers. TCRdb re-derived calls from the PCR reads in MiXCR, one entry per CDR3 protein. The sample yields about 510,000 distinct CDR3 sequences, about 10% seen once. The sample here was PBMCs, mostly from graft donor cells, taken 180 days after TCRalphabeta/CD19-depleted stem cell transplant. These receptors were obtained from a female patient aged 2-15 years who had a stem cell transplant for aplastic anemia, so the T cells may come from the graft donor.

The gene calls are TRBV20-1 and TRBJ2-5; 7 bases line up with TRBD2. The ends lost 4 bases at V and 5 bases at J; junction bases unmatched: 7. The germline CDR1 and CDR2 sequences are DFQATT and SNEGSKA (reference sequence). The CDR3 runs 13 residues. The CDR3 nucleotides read TGCAGTGCTACCCGGACCGGGGGGGAGACCCAGTACTTC. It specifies CSATRTGGETQYF.

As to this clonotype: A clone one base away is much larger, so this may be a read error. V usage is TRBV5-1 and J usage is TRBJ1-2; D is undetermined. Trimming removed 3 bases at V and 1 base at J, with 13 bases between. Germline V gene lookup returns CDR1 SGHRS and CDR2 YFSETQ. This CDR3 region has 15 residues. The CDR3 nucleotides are TGCGCCAGCAGCTCCGCTGGGCCCTTTAACTATGGCTACACCTTC. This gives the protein CASSSAGPFNYGYTF.

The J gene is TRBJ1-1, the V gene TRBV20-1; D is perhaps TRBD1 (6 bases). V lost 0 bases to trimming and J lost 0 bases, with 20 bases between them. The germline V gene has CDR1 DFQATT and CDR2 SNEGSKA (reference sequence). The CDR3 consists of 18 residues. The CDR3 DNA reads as TGCAGTGCTAGAGATTTCGGAACAGGGAGTAACATGAACACTGAAGCTTTCTTT. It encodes CSARDFGTGSNMNTEAFF.

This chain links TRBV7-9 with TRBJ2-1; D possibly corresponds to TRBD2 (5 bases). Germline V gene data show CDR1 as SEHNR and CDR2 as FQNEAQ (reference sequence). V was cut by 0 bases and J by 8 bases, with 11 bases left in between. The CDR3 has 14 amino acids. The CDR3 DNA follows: TGTGCCAGCAGCTTAGCGGGAGCCCAGGATGAGCAGTTCTTC. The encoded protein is CASSLAGAQDEQFF.

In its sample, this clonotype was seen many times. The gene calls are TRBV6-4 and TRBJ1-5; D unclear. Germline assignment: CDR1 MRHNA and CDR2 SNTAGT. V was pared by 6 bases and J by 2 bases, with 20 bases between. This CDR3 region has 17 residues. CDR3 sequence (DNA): TGTGCCAGCAGGACACCCTTGTCAGCATTGGGCAATCAGCCCCAGCATTTT. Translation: CASRTPLSALGNQPQHF.

The CDR3 here is CASSPRQLYGYGYTF. DNA for the CDR3: TGTGCCAGCTCACCCCGACAGCTTTACGGGTATGGCTACACCTTC. J is TRBJ1-2 and V is TRBV18, with D tentatively TRBD1 (5 bases). CDR1 KGHSH and CDR2 LQKENI come from the germline V gene. The V end lost 3 bases, the J end lost 5 bases, and 16 bases lay between the germline ends. This CDR3 has 15 residues.

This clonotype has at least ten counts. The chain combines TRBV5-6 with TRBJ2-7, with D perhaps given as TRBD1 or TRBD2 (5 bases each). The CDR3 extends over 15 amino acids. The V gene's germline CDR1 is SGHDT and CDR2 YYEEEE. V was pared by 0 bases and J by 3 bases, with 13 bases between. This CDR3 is CASSLAGTLYYEQYF. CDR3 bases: TGTGCCAGCAGCTTGGCAGGGACCCTGTACTACGAGCAGTACTTC.

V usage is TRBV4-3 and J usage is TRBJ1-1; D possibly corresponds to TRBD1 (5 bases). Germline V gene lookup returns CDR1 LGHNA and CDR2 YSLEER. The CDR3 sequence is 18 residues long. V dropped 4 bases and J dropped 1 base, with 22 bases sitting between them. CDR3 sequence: CASSPRLLWGSKNTEAFF. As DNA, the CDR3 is TGCGCCAGCAGCCCGCGTCTTTTGTGGGGGTCGAAGAACACTGAAGCTTTCTTT.

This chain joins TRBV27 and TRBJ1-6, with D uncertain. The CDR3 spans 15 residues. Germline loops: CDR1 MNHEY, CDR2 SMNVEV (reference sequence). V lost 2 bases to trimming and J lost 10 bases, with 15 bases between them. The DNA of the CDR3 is TGTGCCAGCAGTTTAATAAGCGGGGTTGGCTCACCCCTCCACTTT. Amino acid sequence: CASSLISGVGSPLHF.

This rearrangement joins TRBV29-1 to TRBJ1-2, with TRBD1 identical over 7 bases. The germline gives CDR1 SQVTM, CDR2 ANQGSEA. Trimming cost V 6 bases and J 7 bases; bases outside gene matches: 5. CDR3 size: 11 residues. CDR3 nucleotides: TGCAGCGTACGACAGGGAGGTGGCTACACCTTC. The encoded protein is CSVRQGGGYTF.

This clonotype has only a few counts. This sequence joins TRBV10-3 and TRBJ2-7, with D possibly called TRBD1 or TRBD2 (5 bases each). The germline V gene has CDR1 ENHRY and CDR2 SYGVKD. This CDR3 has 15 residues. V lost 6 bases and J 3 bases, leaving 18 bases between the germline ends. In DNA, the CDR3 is TGTGCCATCAGCCTAGAACCGGGACCGCTCTACGAGCAGTACGTC. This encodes CAISLEPGPLYEQYV.

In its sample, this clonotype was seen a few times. CDR3 protein: CASSPRQEDYGYTF. The CDR3 DNA reads TGCGCCAGCAGCCCCAGACAGGAAGACTATGGCTACACCTTC. This chain connects TRBV4-3 to TRBJ1-2; D might be TRBD1 (6 bases). The CDR3 consists of 14 residues. CDR1 is LGHNA, CDR2 YSLEER, per germline. The ends were cut back, 4 bases at V and 3 bases at J, with 12 bases in the middle.

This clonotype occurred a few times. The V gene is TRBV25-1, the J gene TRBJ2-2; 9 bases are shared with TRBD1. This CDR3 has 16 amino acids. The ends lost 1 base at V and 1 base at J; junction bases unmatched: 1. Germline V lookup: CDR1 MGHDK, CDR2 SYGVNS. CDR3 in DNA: TGTGCCAGCAGTGAATGGGGACAGGGGAACACCGGGGAGCTGTTTTTT. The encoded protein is CASSEWGQGNTGELFF.

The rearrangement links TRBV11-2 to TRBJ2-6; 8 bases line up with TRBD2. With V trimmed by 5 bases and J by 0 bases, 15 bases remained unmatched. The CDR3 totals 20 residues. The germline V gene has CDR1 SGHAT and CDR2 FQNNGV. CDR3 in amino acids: CASSLRIPTTSASGANVLTF. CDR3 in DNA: TGTGCCAGCAGCCTGAGAATACCGACGACTAGCGCCTCTGGGGCCAACGTCCTGACTTTC.

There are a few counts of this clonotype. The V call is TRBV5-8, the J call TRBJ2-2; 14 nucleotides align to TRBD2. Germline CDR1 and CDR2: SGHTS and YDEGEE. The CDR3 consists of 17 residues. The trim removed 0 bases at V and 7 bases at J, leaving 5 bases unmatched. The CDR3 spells CASSLARGTSGSGELFF. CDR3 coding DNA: TGTGCCAGCAGCTTGGCTCGCGGGACTAGCGGGAGCGGGGAGCTGTTTTTT.

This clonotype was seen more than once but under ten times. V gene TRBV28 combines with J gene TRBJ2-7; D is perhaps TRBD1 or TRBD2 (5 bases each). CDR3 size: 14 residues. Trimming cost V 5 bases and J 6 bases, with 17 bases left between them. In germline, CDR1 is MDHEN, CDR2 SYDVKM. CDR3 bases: TGTGCCAGCAGTCGTGGGGGTTCCCTCTCCGAGCAGTACTTC. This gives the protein CASSRGGSLSEQYF.

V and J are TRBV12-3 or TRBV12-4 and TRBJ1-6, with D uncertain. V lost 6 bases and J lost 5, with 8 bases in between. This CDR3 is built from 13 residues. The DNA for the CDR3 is TGTGCCAGCAGCGGATACGATAATTCACCCCTCCACTTT. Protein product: CASSGYDNSPLHF.

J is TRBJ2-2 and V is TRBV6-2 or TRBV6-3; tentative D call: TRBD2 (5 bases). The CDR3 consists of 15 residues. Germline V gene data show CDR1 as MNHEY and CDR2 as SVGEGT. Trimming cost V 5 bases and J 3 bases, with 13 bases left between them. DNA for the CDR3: TGTGCCAGCAGTCCCCAAGCGGACCACACCGGGGAGCTGTTTTTT. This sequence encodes CASSPQADHTGELFF.

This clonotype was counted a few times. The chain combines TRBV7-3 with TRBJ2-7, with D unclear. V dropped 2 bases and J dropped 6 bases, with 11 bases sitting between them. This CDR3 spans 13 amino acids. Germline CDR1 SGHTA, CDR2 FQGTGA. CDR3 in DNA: TGTGCCAGCAGCTTAGGCCTCTCGGGCGAGCAGTACTTC. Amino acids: CASSLGLSGEQYF.

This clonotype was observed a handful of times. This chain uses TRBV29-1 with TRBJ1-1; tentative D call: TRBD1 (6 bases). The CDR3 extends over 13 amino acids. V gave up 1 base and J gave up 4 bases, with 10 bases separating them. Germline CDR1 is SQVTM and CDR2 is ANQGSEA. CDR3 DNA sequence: TGCAGCGTTGAAGTTGGGGGCTTCACTGAAGCTTTCTTT. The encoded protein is CSVEVGGFTEAFF.